Listed below are T cell receptor beta chains from one sample, sequenced in a study of blood T cell repertoires in COVID-19. Clones were sequenced by immunoSEQ multiplex PCR, and TCRdb holds only the in-frame ones, with some missing. In the table there are 60,000 or so clones, approximately 90% of which are singletons. The specimen sequenced was peripheral blood. These receptors were collected from a man between 60 and 70 years old with acute or convalescent COVID-19. The CDR3 runs from the conserved cysteine through the conserved F or W. D genes are given only for firm matches. Clone sizes are given selectively: once, few, many, or a class where the clone is expanded.

J gene | CDR3 length | D gene | V gene | clone size | CDR3 protein | CDR3 DNA
TRBJ2-3 | 13 | - | TRBV24-1 | - | CATSGGATDTQYF | TGTGCCACCAGTGGCGGAGCCACAGATACGCAGTATTTT
TRBJ1-2 | 13 | - | TRBV30 | - | CAWGHNTGQAYTF | TGTGCCTGGGGACACAACACCGGGCAGGCCTACACCTTC
TRBJ2-7 | 11 | - | TRBV18 | - | CASSLGGEQYF | TGTGCCAGCTCACTAGGCGGCGAGCAGTACTTC
TRBJ1-1 | 15 | TRBD1 | TRBV7-9 | once | CASSDPGQVNTEAFF | TGTGCCAGCAGCGACCCGGGACAGGTAAACACTGAAGCTTTCTTT
TRBJ1-3 | 15 | TRBD1 | TRBV3-1/TRBV3-2 | - | CASSRTGLAGNTIYF | TGTGCCAGCAGCCGGACAGGGTTAGCTGGAAACACCATATATTTT
TRBJ1-2 | 14 | - | TRBV18 | - | CASSKPMDIYGYTF | TGTGCCAGCTCCAAACCCATGGACATCTATGGCTACACCTTC
TRBJ2-1 | 18 | TRBD2 | TRBV4-2 | - | CASSQVPLAGGAVNEQFF | TGTGCCAGCAGCCAAGTCCCCCTAGCGGGGGGGGCGGTCAATGAGCAGTTCTTC
TRBJ2-5 | 14 | TRBD2 | TRBV19 | - | CASSLAGARETQYF | TGTGCCAGTAGCCTAGCGGGGGCTCGAGAGACCCAGTACTTC
TRBJ2-7 | 15 | - | TRBV6-5 | - | CASRRGASGSYEQYF | TGTGCCAGCAGGAGGGGGGCTAGCGGATCCTACGAGCAGTACTTC
TRBJ2-1 | 14 | - | TRBV29-1 | - | CSTHPRGSYNEQFF | TGCAGCACCCACCCCCGGGGCTCCTACAATGAGCAGTTCTTC
TRBJ2-7 | 16 | TRBD1 | TRBV4-1 | - | CASSHGGQGASYEQYF | TGCGCCAGCAGCCACGGGGGACAGGGGGCATCCTACGAGCAGTACTTC
TRBJ1-2 | 14 | - | TRBV4-1 | - | CASSRQGVGYGYTF | TGCGCCAGCAGCCGTCAAGGGGTGGGCTATGGCTACACCTTC
TRBJ2-1 | 16 | TRBD2 | TRBV6-1 | few | CASSGRLAARYNEQFF | TGTGCCAGCAGTGGGCGACTAGCGGCGCGCTACAATGAGCAGTTCTTC
TRBJ1-5 | 14 | TRBD1 | TRBV28 | - | CASSEDRANQPQHF | TGTGCCAGCAGTGAGGACAGGGCTAATCAGCCCCAGCATTTT
TRBJ1-1 | 15 | - | TRBV30 | few | CAWRVAQGWNTEAFF | TGTGCCTGGAGGGTAGCACAGGGCTGGAACACTGAAGCTTTCTTT
TRBJ2-3 | 16 | TRBD2 | TRBV18 | - | CASSPRAGGLTDTQYF | TGTGCCAGCTCACCACGAGCGGGGGGGCTTACAGATACGCAGTATTTT